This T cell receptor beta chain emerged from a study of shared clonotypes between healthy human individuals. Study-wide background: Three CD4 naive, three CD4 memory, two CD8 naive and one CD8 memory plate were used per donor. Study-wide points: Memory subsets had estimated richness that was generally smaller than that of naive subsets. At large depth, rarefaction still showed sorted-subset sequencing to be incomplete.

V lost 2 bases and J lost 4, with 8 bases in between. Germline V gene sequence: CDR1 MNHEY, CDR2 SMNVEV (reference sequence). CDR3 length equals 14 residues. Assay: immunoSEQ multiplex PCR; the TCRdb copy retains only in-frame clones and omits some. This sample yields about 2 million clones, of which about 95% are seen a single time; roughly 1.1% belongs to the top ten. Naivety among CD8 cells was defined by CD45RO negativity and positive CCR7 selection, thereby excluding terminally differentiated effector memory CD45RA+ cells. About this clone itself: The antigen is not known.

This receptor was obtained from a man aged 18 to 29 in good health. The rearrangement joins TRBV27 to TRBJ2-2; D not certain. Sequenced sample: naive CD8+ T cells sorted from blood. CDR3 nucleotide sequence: TGTGCCAGCAGTTTAGTTTACCCCACCGGGGAGCTGTTTTTT. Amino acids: CASSLVYPTGELFF.